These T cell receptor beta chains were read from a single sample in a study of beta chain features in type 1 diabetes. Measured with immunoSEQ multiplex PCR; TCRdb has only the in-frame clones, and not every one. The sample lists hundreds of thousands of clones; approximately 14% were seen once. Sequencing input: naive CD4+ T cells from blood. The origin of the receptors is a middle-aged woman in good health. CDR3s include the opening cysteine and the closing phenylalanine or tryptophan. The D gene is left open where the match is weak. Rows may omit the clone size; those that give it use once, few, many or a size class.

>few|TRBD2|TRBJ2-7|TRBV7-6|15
CASSLGDYGTYEQYF
TGTGCCAGCAGCTTAGGGGACTACGGGACCTACGAGCAGTACTTC
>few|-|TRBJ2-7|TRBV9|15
CASSSKTGLGYEQYF
TGTGCCAGCAGCTCCAAGACCGGACTGGGCTACGAGCAGTACTTC
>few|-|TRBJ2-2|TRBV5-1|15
CASSFLRVDTGELFF
TGCGCCAGCAGCTTCCTCAGGGTAGACACCGGGGAGCTGTTTTTT
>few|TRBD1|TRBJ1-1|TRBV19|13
CASEDRVKIEAFF
TGTGCCAGTGAGGACAGGGTAAAAATTGAAGCTTTCTTT
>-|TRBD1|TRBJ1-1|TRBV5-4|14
CASRQDRENTEAFF
TGTGCCAGCAGACAAGACAGGGAGAACACTGAAGCTTTCTTT
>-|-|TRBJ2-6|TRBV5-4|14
CASSLEPGANVLTF
TGTGCCAGCAGCTTGGAGCCTGGGGCCAACGTCCTGACTTTC
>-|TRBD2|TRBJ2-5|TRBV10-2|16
CASSEPGLAGLETQYF
TGCGCCAGCAGTGAGCCAGGACTAGCGGGGTTAGAGACCCAGTACTTC
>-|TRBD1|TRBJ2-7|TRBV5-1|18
CASSLSGQGQTQKHEQYF
TGCGCCAGCAGCTTGTCCGGACAGGGGCAGACTCAGAAGCACGAGCAGTACTTC
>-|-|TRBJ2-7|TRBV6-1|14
CAASRTDTSYEQYF
TGTGCCGCGAGTCGGACAGATACCTCCTACGAGCAGTACTTC
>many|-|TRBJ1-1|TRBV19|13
CASSIATGTEAFF
TGTGCCAGTAGTATCGCGACTGGCACTGAAGCTTTCTTT
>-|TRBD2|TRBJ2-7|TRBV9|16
CASSVGSGGVSYEQYF
TGTGCCAGCAGCGTCGGGAGCGGGGGCGTCTCCTACGAGCAGTACTTC
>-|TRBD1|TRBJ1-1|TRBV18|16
CASSPNRGQRNTEAFF
TGTGCCAGCTCTCCCAACAGGGGTCAGCGGAACACTGAAGCTTTCTTT
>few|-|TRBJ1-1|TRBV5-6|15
CASLKIRGSGTEAFF
TGTGCCAGCCTCAAAATTCGGGGTAGTGGAACTGAAGCTTTCTTT
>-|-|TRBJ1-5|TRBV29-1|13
CSVLEGGNQPQHF
TGCAGCGTTCTCGAAGGGGGCAATCAGCCCCAGCATTTT
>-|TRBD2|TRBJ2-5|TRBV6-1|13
CASRVGGGGAQYF
TGTGCCAGCAGAGTGGGTGGGGGAGGGGCCCAGTACTTC
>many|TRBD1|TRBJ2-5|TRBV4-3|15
CASSQGDRGRETQYF
TGCGCCAGCAGCCAAGGAGACAGGGGAAGAGAGACCCAGTACTTC
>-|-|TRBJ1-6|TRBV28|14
CASSLLGFFSPLHF
TGTGCCAGCAGTTTACTCGGGTTCTTCTCACCCCTCCACTTT
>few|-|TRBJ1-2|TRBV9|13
CASSVVGAHGYTF
TGTGCCAGCAGCGTAGTGGGGGCGCATGGCTACACCTTC
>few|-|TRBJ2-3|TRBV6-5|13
CASTPDKTDTQYF
TGTGCCAGCACCCCGGACAAGACAGATACGCAGTATTTT
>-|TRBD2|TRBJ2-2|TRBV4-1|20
CASSRVQTRGGFTNTGELFF
TGCGCCAGCAGCCGGGTGCAAACGCGGGGGGGTTTTACCAACACCGGGGAGCTGTTTTTT
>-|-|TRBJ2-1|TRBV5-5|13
CASSLGQTNEQFF
TGTGCCAGCAGCTTGGGACAGACCAATGAGCAGTTCTTC
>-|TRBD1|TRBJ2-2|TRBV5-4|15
CASSLGSGTAGELFF
TGTGCCAGCAGCTTGGGGTCCGGGACAGCGGGGGAGCTGTTTTTT
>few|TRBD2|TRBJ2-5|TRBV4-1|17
CASSQGGGGSRGETQYF
TGCGCCAGCAGCCAAGGAGGCGGGGGAAGTCGGGGGGAGACCCAGTACTTC
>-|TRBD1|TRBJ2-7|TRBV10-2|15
CASYRDRDSSYEQYF
TGCGCCAGTTATCGGGACCGGGACAGCTCCTACGAGCAGTACTTC
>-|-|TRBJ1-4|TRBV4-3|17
CASSQAAGPATNEKLFF
TGCGCCAGCAGCCAAGCTGCAGGGCCCGCAACTAATGAAAAACTGTTTTTT
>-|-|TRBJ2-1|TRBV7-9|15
CASFTRTEAYNEQFF
TGTGCCAGCTTTACAAGGACAGAAGCCTACAATGAGCAGTTCTTC
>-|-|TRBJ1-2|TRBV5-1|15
CASSLGSEPRGGYTF
TGCGCCAGCAGCTTGGGCTCGGAGCCCCGGGGTGGCTACACCTTC
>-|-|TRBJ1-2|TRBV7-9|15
CASSLEQGTNYGYTF
TGTGCCAGCAGCTTAGAACAGGGTACTAACTATGGCTACACCTTC
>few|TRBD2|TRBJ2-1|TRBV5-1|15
CASSRTSGGSDEQFF
TGCGCCAGCAGCCGCACTAGCGGGGGTAGCGATGAGCAGTTCTTC
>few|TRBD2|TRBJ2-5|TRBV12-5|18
CASGLVVAPSGAQETQYF
TGTGCTAGTGGTTTGGTAGTAGCGCCTAGCGGAGCCCAAGAGACCCAGTACTTC
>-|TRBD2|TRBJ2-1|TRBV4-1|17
CASSQVPSGISYNEQFF
TGCGCCAGCAGCCAAGTTCCTAGCGGAATCTCCTACAATGAGCAGTTCTTC
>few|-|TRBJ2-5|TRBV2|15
CASSVVGGTQETQYF
TGTGCCAGCAGCGTCGTGGGAGGGACACAGGAGACCCAGTACTTC